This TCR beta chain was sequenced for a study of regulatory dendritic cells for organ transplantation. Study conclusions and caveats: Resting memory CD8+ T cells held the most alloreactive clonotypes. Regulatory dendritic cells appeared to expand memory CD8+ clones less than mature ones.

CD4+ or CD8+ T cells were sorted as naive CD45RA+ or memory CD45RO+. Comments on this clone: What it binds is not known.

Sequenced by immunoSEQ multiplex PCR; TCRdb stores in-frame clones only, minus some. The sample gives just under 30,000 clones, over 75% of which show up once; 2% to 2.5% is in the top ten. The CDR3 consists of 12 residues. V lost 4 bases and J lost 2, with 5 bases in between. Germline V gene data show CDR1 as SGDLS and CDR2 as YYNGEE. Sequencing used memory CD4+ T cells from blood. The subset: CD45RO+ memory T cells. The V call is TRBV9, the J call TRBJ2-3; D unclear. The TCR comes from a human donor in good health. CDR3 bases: TGTGCCAGCAGCTCCCTCACAGATACGCAGTATTTT. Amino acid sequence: CASSSLTDTQYF.